These T cell receptor beta chains were read from a single sample in a study of blood T cell repertoires in COVID-19. Sequenced by immunoSEQ multiplex PCR; TCRdb stores in-frame clones only, minus some. The sample lists about 150,000 clones, approximately 90% occurring once. Sequenced input: peripheral blood. The source of these receptors is a man between 50 and 59 years old who had recovered from COVID-19. Both conserved end residues are part of each CDR3. The D gene is left open where the match is weak. Size is omitted from some rows. Given values are once, few, many or a class for expanded clones.

TRBJ2-7	-	TRBV6-2/TRBV6-3	TRBD2	TGTGCCAGCAGTTCCGCGGGGGAGGGAAGCCGCGATTACGAGCAGTACTTC	CASSSAGEGSRDYEQYF
TRBJ2-5	-	TRBV6-5	-	TGTGCCAGCAGTCAGGGGCGAGAGACCCAGTACTTC	CASSQGRETQYF
TRBJ2-7	-	TRBV6-5	-	TGTGCCAGCAGCCCCCCGCAGGGGCGAGAGCAGTACTTC	CASSPPQGREQYF
TRBJ2-1	-	TRBV5-4	TRBD1	TGTGCCAGCGGACAGGGCCCTTTCTACAATGAGCAGTTCTTC	CASGQGPFYNEQFF
TRBJ2-7	-	TRBV19	TRBD1	TGTGCCAGTAGTATACTAGAGGGACAGGGAGTCCACGAGCAGTACTTC	CASSILEGQGVHEQYF
TRBJ2-1	once	TRBV2	-	TGTGCCAGCAGGTGGGGTGCGGGTACTACAGTCTACAATGAGCAGTTCTTC	CASRWGAGTTVYNEQFF
TRBJ2-7	-	TRBV29-1	TRBD1	TGCAGCGTTGTTGAGGGGGCGGGTGAGCAGTACTTC	CSVVEGAGEQYF
TRBJ2-1	few	TRBV3-1/TRBV3-2	TRBD2	TGTGCCAGCAGCCAAAGTACGGCGGGAGTAGGGCAGTTCTTC	CASSQSTAGVGQFF
TRBJ1-4	-	TRBV27	-	TGTGCCAGCAGTTTTACCCGGGGAGCAACTAATGAAAAACTGTTTTTT	CASSFTRGATNEKLFF
TRBJ1-5	-	TRBV2	-	TGTGCCAGCAGCGACACATATAGCAATCAGCCCCAGCATTTT	CASSDTYSNQPQHF
TRBJ2-1	-	TRBV4-1	-	TGCGCCAGCAGTCCGGCCGGGGGTGAGCAGTTCTTC	CASSPAGGEQFF
TRBJ1-6	few	TRBV7-2	-	TGTGCCAGCAGCTCCGCCGGACAGAGAGCTTCACCCCTCCACTTT	CASSSAGQRASPLHF
TRBJ2-7	-	TRBV6-5	-	TGTGCCAGCAGTCCCACCGCCGGTTACGAGCAGTACTTC	CASSPTAGYEQYF
TRBJ1-1	-	TRBV18	TRBD1	TGTGCCAGCTCACCTACCGGGACAGCGACGAAGGGCACTGAAGCTTTCTTT	CASSPTGTATKGTEAFF
TRBJ1-1	-	TRBV7-8	TRBD1	TGTGCCAGCAGCTCGGGGGACAGTGACACTGAAGCTTTCTTT	CASSSGDSDTEAFF
TRBJ2-3	once	TRBV11-3	TRBD2	TGTGCCAGCAGCTTAGATTCCGCTAGCGGGGCCCATACGCAGTATTTT	CASSLDSASGAHTQYF
TRBJ2-3	-	TRBV3-1/TRBV3-2	TRBD2	TGTGCCAGCAGCCAAGACCGGGGGGGGGCTAGCGGGTTCACAGATACGCAGTATTTT	CASSQDRGGASGFTDTQYF
TRBJ2-2	-	TRBV11-3	-	TGTGCCAGCAGCTTGGGACATCGGAACACCGGGGAGCTGTTTTTT	CASSLGHRNTGELFF
TRBJ1-6	-	TRBV18	-	TGTGCCAGCTCACCAAAGGGGCCTGATAATTCACCCCTCCACTTT	CASSPKGPDNSPLHF
TRBJ1-1	-	TRBV10-1	TRBD1	TGCGCCAGCAGTGAGTCGGGGACAGGGAAAGCTTTCTTT	CASSESGTGKAFF
TRBJ2-1	-	TRBV4-2	TRBD2	TGTGCCAGCAGCCAAGATAAGGTCTTAAGCGGGGGGTACAATGAGCAGTTCTTC	CASSQDKVLSGGYNEQFF
TRBJ2-3	once	TRBV7-2	TRBD2	TGTGCCAGCAGCTTAGCGAGCGGGGGGGGGAAAGATACGCAGTATTTT	CASSLASGGGKDTQYF
TRBJ1-1	few	TRBV19	TRBD1	TGTGCCAGTAGTAGACAGGGGGCCGGGAACACTGAAGCTTTCTTT	CASSRQGAGNTEAFF
TRBJ1-2	-	TRBV6-5	TRBD1	TGTGCCAGCAGTAACACAGGGGGAGACTATGGCTACACCTTC	CASSNTGGDYGYTF
TRBJ2-3	-	TRBV6-2/TRBV6-3	-	TGTGCCAGCAGTAAACTAGCCCCGCTAGCACACACAGACACAGATACGCAGTATTTT	CASSKLAPLAHTDTDTQYF
TRBJ2-2	-	TRBV3-1/TRBV3-2	TRBD2	TGTGCCAGCAGCCGACTAGCGGGAGGTTACACCGGGGAGCTGTTTTTT	CASSRLAGGYTGELFF
TRBJ1-1	-	TRBV6-2/TRBV6-3	TRBD1	TGTGCCAGCAGCCGACCCCTACAGGGGGCCCGAACTGAAGCTTTCTTT	CASSRPLQGARTEAFF
TRBJ2-2	-	TRBV28	-	TGTGCCAGCAAACAGAACACCGGGGAGCTGTTTTTT	CASKQNTGELFF
TRBJ1-4	-	TRBV28	-	TGTGCCAGCAGGCTTCTCTCGGGGGGAAAACTGTTTTTT	CASRLLSGGKLFF
TRBJ2-7	-	TRBV25-1	TRBD2	TGTGCCAGCAGTGACTCACCGGGACTAGCGGAATACGAGCAGTACTTC	CASSDSPGLAEYEQYF
TRBJ2-3	-	TRBV7-9	-	TGTGCCAGCAGCCCTCCGGGATCCTCCACAGATACGCAGTATTTT	CASSPPGSSTDTQYF
TRBJ1-4	-	TRBV5-4	-	TGTGCCAGCAGCTCACGGGCAGGGGCCTTTGAAAAACTGTTTTTT	CASSSRAGAFEKLFF
TRBJ2-3	-	TRBV20-1	TRBD2	TGCAGTGCTAGTGTACTAGCGGGGAACACAGATACGCAGTATTTT	CSASVLAGNTDTQYF
TRBJ1-2	-	TRBV5-8	-	TGTGCCAGCAGCTTACCCCTTGGTAGTCCTAACTATGGCTACACCTTC	CASSLPLGSPNYGYTF
TRBJ1-2	-	TRBV2	-	TGTGCCAGCAGAGAAAGGGGGAATAACTATGGTTACACCTTC	CASRERGNNYGYTF
TRBJ2-5	-	TRBV15	TRBD1	TGTGCCACCAGCTCCCGGGACAGGGGGCAAGAGACCCAGTACTTC	CATSSRDRGQETQYF
TRBJ2-3	once	TRBV5-1	-	TGCGCCAGCAGCTTGAACAGTTTTAGCACAGATACGCAGTATTTT	CASSLNSFSTDTQYF
TRBJ2-7	-	TRBV27	-	TGTGCCAGCAGCCCCGGCCCGGGATACGAGCAGTACTTC	CASSPGPGYEQYF
TRBJ2-7	-	TRBV5-1	TRBD1	TGCGCCAGCAGCTTGGGGCAGGGGGAGAGCGAGCAGTACTTC	CASSLGQGESEQYF
TRBJ1-5	-	TRBV6-5	-	TGTGCCAGCAGTTACTCTGGCCAGGGCAATCAGCCCCAGCATTTT	CASSYSGQGNQPQHF
TRBJ2-5	-	TRBV4-3	TRBD2	TGCGCCAGCAGCGGACTAGCGGGGCAACACGAGACCCAGTACTTC	CASSGLAGQHETQYF
TRBJ2-5	-	TRBV9	-	TGTGCCAGCAGCTTAAGACCGCGGGAGACCCAGTACTTC	CASSLRPRETQYF